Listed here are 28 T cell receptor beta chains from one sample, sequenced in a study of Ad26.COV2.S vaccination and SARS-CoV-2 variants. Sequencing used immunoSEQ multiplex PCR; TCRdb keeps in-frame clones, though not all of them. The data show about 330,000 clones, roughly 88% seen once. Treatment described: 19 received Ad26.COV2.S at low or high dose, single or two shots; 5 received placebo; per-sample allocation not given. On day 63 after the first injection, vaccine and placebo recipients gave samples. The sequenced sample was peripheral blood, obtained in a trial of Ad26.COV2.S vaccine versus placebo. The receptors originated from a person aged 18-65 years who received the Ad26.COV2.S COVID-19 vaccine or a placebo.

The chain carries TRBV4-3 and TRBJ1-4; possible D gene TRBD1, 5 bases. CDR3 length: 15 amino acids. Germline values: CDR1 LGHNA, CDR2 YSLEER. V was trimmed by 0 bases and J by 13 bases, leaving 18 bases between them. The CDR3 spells CASSQEGGLRGGLFF. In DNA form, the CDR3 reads TGCGCCAGCAGCCAAGAGGGGGGTTTACGCGGTGGACTGTTTTTT.

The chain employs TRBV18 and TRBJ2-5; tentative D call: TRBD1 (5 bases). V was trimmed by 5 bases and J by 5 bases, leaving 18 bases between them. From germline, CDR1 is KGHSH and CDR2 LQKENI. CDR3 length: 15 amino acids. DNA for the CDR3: TGTGCCAGCTCATCCACAATGACAGTACTCGAGACCCAGTACTTC. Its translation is CASSSTMTVLETQYF.

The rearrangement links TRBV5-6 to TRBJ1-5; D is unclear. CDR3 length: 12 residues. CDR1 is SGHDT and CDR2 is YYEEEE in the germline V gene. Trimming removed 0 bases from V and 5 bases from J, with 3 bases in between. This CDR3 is CASSLGDQPQHF. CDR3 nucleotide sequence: TGTGCCAGCAGCTTGGGGGATCAGCCCCAGCATTTT. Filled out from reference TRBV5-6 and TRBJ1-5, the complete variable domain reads DAGVTQSPTHLIKTRGQQVTLRCSPKSGHDTVSWYQQALGQGPQFIFQYYEEEERQRGNFPDRFSGHQFPNYSSELNVNALLLGDSALYLCASSLGDQPQHFGDGTRLSIL.

CDR3 residues: CASSLAGTRKVLTQYF. CDR3 in DNA: TGTGCCAGCAGCTTAGCGGGGACTAGGAAGGTTCTAACGCAGTATTTT. This chain links TRBV7-9 with TRBJ2-3; the match to TRBD2 covers 8 bases. Trimming cost V 0 bases and J 9 bases; bases outside gene matches: 11. Germline V lookup: CDR1 SEHNR, CDR2 FQNEAQ (reference sequence). CDR3 size: 16 residues.

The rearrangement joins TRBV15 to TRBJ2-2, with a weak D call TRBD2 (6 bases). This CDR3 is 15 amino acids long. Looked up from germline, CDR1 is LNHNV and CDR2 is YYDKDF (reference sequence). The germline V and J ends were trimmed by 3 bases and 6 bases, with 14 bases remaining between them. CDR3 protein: CATSRPGDSSGELFF. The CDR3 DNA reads TGTGCCACCAGCAGGCCGGGGGATTCCTCCGGGGAGCTGTTTTTT.

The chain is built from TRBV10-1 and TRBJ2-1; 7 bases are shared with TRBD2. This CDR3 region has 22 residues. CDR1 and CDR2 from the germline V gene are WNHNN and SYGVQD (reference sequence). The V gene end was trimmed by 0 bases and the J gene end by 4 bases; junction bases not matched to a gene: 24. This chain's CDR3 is CASSESHNSVRMASGLYNEQFF. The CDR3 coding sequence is TGCGCCAGCAGTGAGTCTCATAACTCGGTTCGTATGGCTAGCGGATTATACAATGAGCAGTTCTTC.

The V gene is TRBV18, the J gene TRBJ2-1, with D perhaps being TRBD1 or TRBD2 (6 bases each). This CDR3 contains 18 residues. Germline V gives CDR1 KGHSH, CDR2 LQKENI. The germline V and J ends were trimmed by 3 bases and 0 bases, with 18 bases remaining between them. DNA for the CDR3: TGTGCCAGCTCACCCCGGGGGCCCAATCTAAGCTCCTACAATGAGCAGTTCTTC. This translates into CASSPRGPNLSSYNEQFF.

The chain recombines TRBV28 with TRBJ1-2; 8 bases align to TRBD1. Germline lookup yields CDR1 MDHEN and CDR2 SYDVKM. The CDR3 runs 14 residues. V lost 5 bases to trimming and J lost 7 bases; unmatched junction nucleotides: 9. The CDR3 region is CASSLSTGGRGYTF. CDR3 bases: TGTGCCAGCAGTCTTTCAACAGGGGGACGTGGCTACACCTTC.

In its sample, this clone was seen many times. The CDR3 spells CASSLTYTGELFF. DNA for the CDR3: TGTGCCAGCAGCTTAACCTACACCGGGGAGCTGTTTTTT. This chain uses TRBV7-3 with TRBJ2-2; D is unclear. With 0 bases removed from V and 3 bases from J, the gap between germline ends came to 2 bases. Germline V gene sequence: CDR1 SGHTA, CDR2 FQGTGA. CDR3 length: 13 amino acids.

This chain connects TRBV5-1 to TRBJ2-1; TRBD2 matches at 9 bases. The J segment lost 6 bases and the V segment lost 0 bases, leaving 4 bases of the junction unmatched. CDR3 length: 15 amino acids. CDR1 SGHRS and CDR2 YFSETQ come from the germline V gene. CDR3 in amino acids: CASSLGSGGPNEQFF. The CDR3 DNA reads TGCGCCAGCAGCTTGGGCAGCGGGGGGCCCAATGAGCAGTTCTTC.

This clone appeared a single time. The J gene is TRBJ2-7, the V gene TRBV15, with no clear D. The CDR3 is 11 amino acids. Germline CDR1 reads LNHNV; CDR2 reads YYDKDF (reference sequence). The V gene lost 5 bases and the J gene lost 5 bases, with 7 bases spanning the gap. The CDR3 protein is CATSRKDEQYV. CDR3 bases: TGTGCCACCAGCCGCAAGGACGAGCAGTACGTC.

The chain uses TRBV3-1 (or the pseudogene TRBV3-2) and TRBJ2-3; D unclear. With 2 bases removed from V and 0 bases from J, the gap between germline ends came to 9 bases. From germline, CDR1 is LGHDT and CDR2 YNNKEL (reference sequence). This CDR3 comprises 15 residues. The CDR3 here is CASSQSSDSTDTQYF. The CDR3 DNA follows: TGTGCCAGCAGCCAATCCTCGGATAGCACAGATACGCAGTATTTT.

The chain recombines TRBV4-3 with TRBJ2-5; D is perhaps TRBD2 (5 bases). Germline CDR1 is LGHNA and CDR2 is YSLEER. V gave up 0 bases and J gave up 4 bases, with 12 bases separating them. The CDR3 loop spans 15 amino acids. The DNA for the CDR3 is TGCGCCAGCAGCCAAGATCTACGGGGTCGAGAGACCCAGTACTTC. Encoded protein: CASSQDLRGRETQYF.

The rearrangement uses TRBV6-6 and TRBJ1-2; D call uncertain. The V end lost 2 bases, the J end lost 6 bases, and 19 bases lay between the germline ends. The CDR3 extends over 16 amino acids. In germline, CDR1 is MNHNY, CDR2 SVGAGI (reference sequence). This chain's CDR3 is CASSYTDSGSRHGYTF. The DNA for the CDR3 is TGTGCCAGCAGTTACACCGACTCGGGCTCTAGGCATGGCTACACCTTC.

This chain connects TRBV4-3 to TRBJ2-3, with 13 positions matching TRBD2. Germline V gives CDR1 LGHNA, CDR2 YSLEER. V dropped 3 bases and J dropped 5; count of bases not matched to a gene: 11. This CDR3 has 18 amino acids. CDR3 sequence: CASSHQLAGGPAVDTQYF. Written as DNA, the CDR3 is TGCGCCAGCAGCCACCAACTAGCGGGAGGGCCGGCGGTAGATACGCAGTATTTT.

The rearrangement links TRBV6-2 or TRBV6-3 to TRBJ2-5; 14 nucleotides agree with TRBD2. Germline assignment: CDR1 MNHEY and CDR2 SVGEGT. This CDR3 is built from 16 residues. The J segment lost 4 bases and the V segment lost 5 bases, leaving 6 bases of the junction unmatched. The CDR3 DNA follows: TGTGCCAGCAGTCAGGCCGGGACTAGCGGGAGAGAGACCCAGTACTTC. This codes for CASSQAGTSGRETQYF.

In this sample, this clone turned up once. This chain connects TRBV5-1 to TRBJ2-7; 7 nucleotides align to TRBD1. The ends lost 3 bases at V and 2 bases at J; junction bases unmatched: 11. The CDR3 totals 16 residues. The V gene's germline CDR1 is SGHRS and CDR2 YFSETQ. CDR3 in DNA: TGCGCCAGCAGCTCGTCATCAGTAACAGGGGCCTACGAGCAGTACTTC. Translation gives CASSSSSVTGAYEQYF.

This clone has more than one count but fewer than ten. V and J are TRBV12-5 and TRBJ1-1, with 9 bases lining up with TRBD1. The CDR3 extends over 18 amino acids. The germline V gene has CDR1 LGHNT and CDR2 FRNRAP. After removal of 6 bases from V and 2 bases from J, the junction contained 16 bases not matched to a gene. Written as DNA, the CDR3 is TGTGCTAGTGGCCTTATTGTAGGGGGGACAGGGAGAAACACTGAAGCTTTCTTT. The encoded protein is CASGLIVGGTGRNTEAFF.

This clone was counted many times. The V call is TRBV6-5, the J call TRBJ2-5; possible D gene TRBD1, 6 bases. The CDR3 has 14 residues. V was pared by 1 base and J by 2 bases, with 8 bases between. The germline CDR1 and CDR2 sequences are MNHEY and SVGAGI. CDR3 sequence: CASSYWDKQETQYF. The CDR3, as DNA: TGTGCCAGCAGTTACTGGGACAAACAAGAGACCCAGTACTTC.

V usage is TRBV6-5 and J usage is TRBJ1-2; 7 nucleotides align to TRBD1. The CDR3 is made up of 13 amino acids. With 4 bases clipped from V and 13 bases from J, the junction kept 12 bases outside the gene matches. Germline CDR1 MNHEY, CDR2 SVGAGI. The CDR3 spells CASSLFRDSTLTF. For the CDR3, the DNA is TGTGCCAGCAGTTTATTCCGGGACAGCACTCTCACCTTC.

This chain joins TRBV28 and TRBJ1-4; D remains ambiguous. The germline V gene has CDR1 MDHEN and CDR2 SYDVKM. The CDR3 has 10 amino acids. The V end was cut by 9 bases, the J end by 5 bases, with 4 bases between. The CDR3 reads CASRNEKLFF. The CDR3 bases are TGTGCCAGTCGAAATGAAAAACTGTTTTTT.

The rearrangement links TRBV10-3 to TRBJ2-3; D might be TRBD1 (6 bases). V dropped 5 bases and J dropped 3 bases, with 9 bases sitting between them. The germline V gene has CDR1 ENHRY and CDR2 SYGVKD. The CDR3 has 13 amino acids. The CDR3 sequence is CAISPRGTDTQYF. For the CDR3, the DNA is TGTGCCATCAGTCCCAGGGGAACAGATACGCAGTATTTT.

The CDR3 region is CATSRHVYEQYF. CDR3 DNA sequence: TGTGCCACCAGCAGACATGTTTACGAGCAGTACTTC. The chain combines TRBV15 with TRBJ2-7; D ambiguous. The V gene's germline CDR1 is LNHNV and CDR2 YYDKDF (reference sequence). The CDR3 is 12 amino acids. Deletions cut 2 bases from V and 4 bases from J, with 6 bases between.

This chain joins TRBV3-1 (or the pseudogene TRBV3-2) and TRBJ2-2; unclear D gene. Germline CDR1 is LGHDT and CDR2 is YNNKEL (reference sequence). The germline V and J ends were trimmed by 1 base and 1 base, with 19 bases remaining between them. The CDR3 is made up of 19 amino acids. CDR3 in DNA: TGTGCCAGCAGCCAAGCCCGTTTAGGGCGCGCGGTGAACACCGGGGAGCTGTTTTTT. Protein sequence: CASSQARLGRAVNTGELFF.

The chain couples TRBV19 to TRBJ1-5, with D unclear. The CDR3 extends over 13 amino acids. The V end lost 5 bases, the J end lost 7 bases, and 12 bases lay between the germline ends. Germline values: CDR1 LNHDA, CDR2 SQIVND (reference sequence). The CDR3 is CASSVQIGQPQHF. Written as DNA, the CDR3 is TGTGCCAGTAGTGTACAAATCGGGCAGCCCCAGCATTTT.

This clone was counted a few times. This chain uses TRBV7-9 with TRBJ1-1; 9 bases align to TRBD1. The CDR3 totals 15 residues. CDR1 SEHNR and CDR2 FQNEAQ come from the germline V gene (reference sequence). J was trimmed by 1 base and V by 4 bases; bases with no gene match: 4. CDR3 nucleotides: TGTGCCAGCAGCTCGTCGGGACAGGGGAACACTGAAGCTTTCTTT. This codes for CASSSSGQGNTEAFF.

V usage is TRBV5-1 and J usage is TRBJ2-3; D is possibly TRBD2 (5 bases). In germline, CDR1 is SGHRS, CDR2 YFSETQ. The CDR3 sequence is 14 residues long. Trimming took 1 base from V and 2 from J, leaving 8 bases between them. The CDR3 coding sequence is TGCGCCAGCAGCTTGTCTAGCCCCACAGATACGCAGTATTTT. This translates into CASSLSSPTDTQYF.

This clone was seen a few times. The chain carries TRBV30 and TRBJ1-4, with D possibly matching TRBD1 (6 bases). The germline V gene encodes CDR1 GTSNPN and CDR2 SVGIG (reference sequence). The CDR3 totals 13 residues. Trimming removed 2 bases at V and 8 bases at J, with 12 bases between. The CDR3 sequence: CAWSHQGREKLFF. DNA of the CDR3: TGTGCCTGGAGTCACCAGGGGAGGGAAAAACTGTTTTTT.